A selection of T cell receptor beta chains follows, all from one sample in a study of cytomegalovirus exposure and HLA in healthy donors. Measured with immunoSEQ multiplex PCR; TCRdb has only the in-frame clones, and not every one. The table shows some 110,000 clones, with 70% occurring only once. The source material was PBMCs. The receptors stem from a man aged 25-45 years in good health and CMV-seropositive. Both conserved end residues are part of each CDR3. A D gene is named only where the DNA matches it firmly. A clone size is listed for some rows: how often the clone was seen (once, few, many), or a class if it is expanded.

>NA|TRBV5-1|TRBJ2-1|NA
TGCGCCAGCAGCTTACCCTTGTTCGAGAGCTCCTACAATGAGCAGTTCTTC
CASSLPLFESSYNEQFF
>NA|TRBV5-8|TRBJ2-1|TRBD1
TGTGCCAGCAGCCAGCACTTAACAGGGGGCAGTTACAGCCACTACAATGAGCAGTTCTTC
CASSQHLTGGSYSHYNEQFF
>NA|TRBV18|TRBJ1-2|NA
TGTGCCAGCTCACCACCTCGGGGGGAAGGCTATGGCTACACCTTC
CASSPPRGEGYGYTF
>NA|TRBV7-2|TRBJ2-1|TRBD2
TGTGCCAGCAGCTCTTGGACTAGCGGGAGTAGGAACAATGAGCAGTTCTTC
CASSSWTSGSRNNEQFF
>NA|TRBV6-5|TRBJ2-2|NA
TGTGCCAGCAGTTACGAAGGGGTTGCGAACACCGGGGAGCTGTTTTTT
CASSYEGVANTGELFF
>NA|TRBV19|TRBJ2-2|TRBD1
TGTGCCAGTCGGCAGGACAGGATGAACACCGGGGAGCTGTTTTTT
CASRQDRMNTGELFF
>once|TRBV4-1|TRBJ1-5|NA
TGCGCCAGCAGCCTCAGGGAGGGTAGCAATCAGCCCCAGCATTTT
CASSLREGSNQPQHF
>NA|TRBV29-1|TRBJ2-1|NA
TGCAGCGGGCCCATGCCTCAGTTCTTC
CSGPMPQFF
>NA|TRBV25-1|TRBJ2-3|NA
TGTGCCACCACACAGGGAGCCACAGATACGCAGTATTTT
CATTQGATDTQYF
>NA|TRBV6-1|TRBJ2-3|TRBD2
TGTGCCAGCAGTGGGACTAGCGGGGGCACAGATACGCAGTATTTT
CASSGTSGGTDTQYF
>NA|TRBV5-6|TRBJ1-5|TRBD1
TGTGCCAGCAGCTCTCGGACAGGAAGTCAGCCCCAGCATTTT
CASSSRTGSQPQHF
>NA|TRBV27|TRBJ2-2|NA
TGTGCCAGCAGTTTATCCTACCTCCCGACTCGGAACACCGGGGAGCTGTTTTTT
CASSLSYLPTRNTGELFF
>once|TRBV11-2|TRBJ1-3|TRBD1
TGTGCCAGCAGCCCGGGACAGAACTCTGGAAACACCATATATTTT
CASSPGQNSGNTIYF
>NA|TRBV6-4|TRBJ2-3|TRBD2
TGTGCCAGCAGTGAGGCGGGAGAGAGGTATTTT
CASSEAGERYF
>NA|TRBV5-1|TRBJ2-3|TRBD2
TGCGCCAGCAGCCGAGTGGGCCTAGCGGGAGAATTACATAGCACAGATACGCAGTATTTT
CASSRVGLAGELHSTDTQYF
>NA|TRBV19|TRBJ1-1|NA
TGTGCCAGTAGTATAGCGAACAAGAACACTGAAGCTTTCTTT
CASSIANKNTEAFF
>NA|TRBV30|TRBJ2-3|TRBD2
TGTGCCTGGACCTCCGCCCTGGCGGGGGGGATCGGAGATACGCAGTATTTT
CAWTSALAGGIGDTQYF
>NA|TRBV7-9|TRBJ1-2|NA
TGTGCCAGCAGCTTAGGGACGGGGGGAGCTAACTATGGCTACACCTTC
CASSLGTGGANYGYTF
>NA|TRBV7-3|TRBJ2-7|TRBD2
TGTGCCAGCAGCTTAACCCGGGGGGACGCCTACGAGCAGTACTTC
CASSLTRGDAYEQYF
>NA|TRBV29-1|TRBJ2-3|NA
TGCAGCGTTGAAGATCGCGAGCGGCTTAGCACAGATACGCAGTATTTT
CSVEDRERLSTDTQYF
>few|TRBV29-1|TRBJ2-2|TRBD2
TGCAGCGTTGAAGGGACTAGCGGTTCTTCGGGAACCGGGGAGCTGTTTTTT
CSVEGTSGSSGTGELFF
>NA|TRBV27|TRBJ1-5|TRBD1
TGTGCCAGCAGTTATACAGGGGGCTGGGATCAGCCCCAGCATTTT
CASSYTGGWDQPQHF